A single T cell receptor (beta chain) is shown here with its context. Its antigen remains unidentified. This record belongs to a study of spatial heterogeneity in lung cancer. The overall study: As counted in raw reads, each unique TCR and UMI combination appeared more than ten times on average.

Study results and limitations: Expanded tumor TCRs that were ubiquitous appeared in blood more at resection than follow-up.

V was shortened by 3 bases and J by 1 base, with 9 bases between the two germline ends. From germline, CDR1 is SQVTM and CDR2 ANQGSEA. The CDR3 extends over 13 amino acids. TCRdb fed the 5' RACE reads into MiXCR, producing one record per CDR3 protein. The data contain over 75,000 distinct CDR3 sequences, about 20% of them singletons. Time point given: sample taken at primary tumor resection. No cells were sorted before sequencing. The whole RNA sequenced was extracted from tumor, nontumor lung or frozen PBMC. This specimen was PBMCs, taken at surgery. This TCR came from a male donor with early-stage non-small cell lung cancer. The rearrangement uses TRBV29-1 and TRBJ1-1; unclear D gene. The CDR3 nucleotides are TGCAGCGTTGATGGGCAGAGGAACACTGAAGCTTTCTTT. It yields the protein CSVDGQRNTEAFF.